These 17 T cell receptor beta chains share one sample of origin, sequenced in a study of T cells after yellow fever vaccination (dated by TCRdb to between 2018 and 2021). This specimen's treatment or condition label, per the study, means: live attenuated yellow fever vaccine strain. Library preparation employed 5' RACE. The sequencer was an Illumina HiSeq 2500. Using fastp at Q25 and MiXCR, TCRdb reprocessed the public reads and kept productive beta chains. Under each unique CDR3 protein, matching rows form one entry showing the most common genes and DNA. The sample contains 300,000 to 450,000 distinct CDR3 sequences, roughly 8.4% of them found a single time. Approximately 16% of the sample rests with the top ten. The input for sequencing was PBMCs, taken roughly 47 days after the first yellow fever vaccination. These receptors originate from a man aged 18 to 29 who received the YFV17D yellow fever vaccine.

This sequence joins TRBV18 and TRBJ2-5, with D perhaps matching TRBD1 (6 bases). The CDR3 consists of 13 residues. Trimming shortened V by 3 bases and J by 5 bases, and 10 bases separated the two germline ends. The germline V gene has CDR1 KGHSH and CDR2 LQKENI. In nucleotides, the CDR3 is TGTGCCAGCTCACCCCAAGACAGGGAGACCCAGTACTTC. Residues: CASSPQDRETQYF.

This sequence joins TRBV4-1 and TRBJ2-7; the D call may be TRBD1 or TRBD2 (5 bases each). The CDR3 extends over 13 amino acids. CDR1 is MGHRA and CDR2 is YSYEKL in the germline V gene. Trimming removed 6 bases from V and 5 bases from J, with 14 bases in between. CDR3 loop: CASRGESSHEQYF. The CDR3 DNA reads as TGCGCCAGCAGAGGGGAGTCATCCCACGAGCAGTACTTC.

The chain combines TRBV19 with TRBJ2-2, with 8 bases aligning to TRBD1. After removal of 6 bases from V and 6 bases from J, the junction contained 9 bases not matched to a gene. Per germline, CDR1 LNHDA and CDR2 SQIVND (reference sequence). The CDR3 spans 15 residues. CDR3 amino acids: CASRPGTGGAGELFF. The CDR3 DNA is TGTGCCAGTAGGCCCGGGACAGGTGGGGCCGGGGAGCTGTTTTTT.

This sequence joins TRBV10-3 and TRBJ1-3, with D unresolved. The germline V and J ends were trimmed by 3 bases and 4 bases, with 13 bases remaining between them. The CDR3 runs to 15 residues. Germline V gives CDR1 ENHRY, CDR2 SYGVKD. The CDR3 is CAISDLRLFGNTIYF. In DNA, the CDR3 is TGTGCCATCAGTGATTTAAGGTTGTTCGGAAACACCATATATTTT.

The gene calls are TRBV5-1 and TRBJ2-6; 10 bases agree with TRBD1. From germline, CDR1 is SGHRS and CDR2 YFSETQ. After removal of 0 bases from V and 3 bases from J, the junction contained 3 bases not matched to a gene. The CDR3 has 17 amino acids. The CDR3 DNA is TGCGCCAGCAGCTTGGAGACAGGGGGCCGTGGGGCCAACGTCCTGACTTTC. Its translation: CASSLETGGRGANVLTF.

This sequence joins TRBV20-1 and TRBJ2-7; D not certain. The CDR3 loop spans 13 amino acids. Germline V gene sequence: CDR1 DFQATT, CDR2 SNEGSKA (reference sequence). Trimming removed 6 bases from V and 2 bases from J, with 14 bases in between. DNA for the CDR3: TGCAGTGCCTATGGACCGGATACCTACGAGCAGTACTTC. This gives the protein CSAYGPDTYEQYF.

There are many counts of this clonotype. This chain joins TRBV25-1 and TRBJ2-2; the D call may be TRBD1 or TRBD2 (5 bases each). V lost 1 base and J 5 bases, leaving 8 bases between the germline ends. This CDR3 spans 14 amino acids. CDR1 is MGHDK and CDR2 is SYGVNS in the germline V gene. This CDR3 reads CASSEWDPTGELFF. DNA of the CDR3: TGTGCCAGCAGTGAATGGGACCCAACCGGGGAGCTGTTTTTT.

This clonotype was observed a few times. The chain couples TRBV12-3 or TRBV12-4 to TRBJ2-5; 9 positions agree with TRBD2. J was trimmed by 5 bases and V by 6 bases; bases with no gene match: 7. CDR3 length equals 14 residues. The CDR3: CASSPRAGGETQYF. In nucleotides, the CDR3 is TGTGCCAGCAGCCCTAGAGCGGGGGGTGAGACCCAGTACTTC.

CDR3 coding DNA: TGCGCCAGCAGCCCGGCGGAATATGGCTACACCTTC. Its protein product is CASSPAEYGYTF. The rearrangement joins TRBV5-1 to TRBJ1-2; the D is unclear. Germline V gene data show CDR1 as SGHRS and CDR2 as YFSETQ. V dropped 4 bases and J dropped 5 bases, with 9 bases sitting between them. This CDR3 contains 12 residues.

In this sample, this clonotype turned up a few times. The chain joins TRBV29-1 to TRBJ1-1; 7 positions agree with TRBD1. The germline CDR1 and CDR2 sequences are SQVTM and ANQGSEA. Trimming cost V 7 bases and J 1 base; bases outside gene matches: 6. The CDR3 has 13 residues. In DNA form, the CDR3 reads TGCAGCGCCATACGGGACAGGAACACTGAAGCTTTCTTT. Amino acid sequence: CSAIRDRNTEAFF. Combining the CDR3 with reference TRBV29-1 and TRBJ1-1 gives the whole variable domain SAVISQKPSRDICQRGTSLTIQCQVDSQVTMMFWYRQQPGQSLTLIATANQGSEATYESGFVIDKFPISRPNLTFSTLTVSNMSPEDSSIYLCSAIRDRNTEAFFGQGTRLTVV.

This clonotype occurred many times. The V gene is TRBV12-3 or TRBV12-4, the J gene TRBJ2-7; weak D call: TRBD1 (6 bases). The CDR3 contains 12 residues. V was cut by 5 bases and J by 6 bases, with 11 bases left in between. The CDR3 DNA reads as TGTGCCAGCAGTCCCGGACAGAGCGAGCAGTACTTC. Translation gives CASSPGQSEQYF.

The chain combines TRBV20-1 with TRBJ2-5, with D perhaps given as TRBD1 or TRBD2 (5 bases each). This CDR3 has 14 amino acids. Germline V CDR1 and CDR2: DFQATT, SNEGSKA (reference sequence). The ends were cut back, 2 bases at V and 5 bases at J, with 15 bases in the middle. This CDR3 reads CSARTWGIWETQYF. The CDR3 region has the DNA TGCAGTGCTAGAACTTGGGGGATTTGGGAGACCCAGTACTTC.

This clonotype was seen a handful of times. The junction departs from the called germline gene at one end, perhaps through a read error. V usage is TRBV20-1 and J usage is TRBJ1-4; D call uncertain. The CDR3 has 10 amino acids. CDR1 is DFQATT and CDR2 is SNEGSKA in the germline V gene (reference sequence). CDR3 nucleotide sequence: TGCAGTGCCAACGGAGATGAATCGGGATTT. This sequence encodes CSANGDESGF.

The chain couples TRBV29-1 to TRBJ2-1, with 10 bases lining up with TRBD1. Germline trimming cut 6 bases from V and 4 bases from J; bases unmatched to any gene: 6. The CDR3 extends over 14 amino acids. In germline, CDR1 is SQVTM, CDR2 ANQGSEA. The CDR3 DNA follows: TGCAGCGTGGGGCAGGGACAGGGGTACAATGAGCAGTTCTTC. Translated, it gives CSVGQGQGYNEQFF.

A few counts support this clonotype. The V call is TRBV7-3, the J call TRBJ1-6, with D perhaps matching TRBD1 (5 bases). Germline assignment: CDR1 SGHTA and CDR2 FQGTGA. Trimming left V 8 bases short and J 5 bases short, with 13 bases between. The CDR3 has 14 amino acids. The CDR3 region is CASGRRGNNSPLHF. The CDR3 region has the DNA TGTGCCAGCGGCCGGAGGGGAAATAATTCACCCCTCCACTTT. Variable domain in full (rest from reference TRBV7-3 and TRBJ1-6): GAGVSQTPSNKVTEKGKYVELRCDPISGHTALYWYRQSLGQGPEFLIYFQGTGAADDSGLPNDRFFAVRPEGSVSTLKIQRTERGDSAVYLCASGRRGNNSPLHFGNGTRLTVT.

This clonotype was detected a few times. V usage is TRBV4-1 and J usage is TRBJ1-4; 8 positions agree with TRBD1. Germline V gene data show CDR1 as MGHRA and CDR2 as YSYEKL. J was trimmed by 7 bases and V by 2 bases; bases with no gene match: 0. The CDR3 spans 13 residues. Here the CDR3 DNA reads TGCGCCAGCAGCCAACAGGGGGCTGAAAAACTGTTTTTT. Translation: CASSQQGAEKLFF.

The rearrangement uses TRBV20-1 and TRBJ1-1; no firm D call. CDR1 and CDR2 from the germline V gene are DFQATT and SNEGSKA (reference sequence). Trimming removed 5 bases at V and 0 bases at J, with 10 bases between. CDR3 length equals 13 residues. The CDR3 is CSAAPSLNTEAFF. The CDR3 DNA is TGCAGTGCTGCTCCATCCCTGAACACTGAAGCTTTCTTT.